This T cell receptor beta chain was identified during a study of blood T cell repertoires in COVID-19. Study-level background: Whether acute or convalescent, the COVID-19 samples came from the United States, Italy and Spain.

The CDR3 spans 13 residues. V was pared by 3 bases and J by 7 bases, with 10 bases between. Germline CDR1 SGHAT, CDR2 FQNNGV. In the original analysis: Using reference gene primer amplification, nucleated cell counts were estimated. Some clones are missing from TCRdb's copy, which holds only in-frame ones; the method was immunoSEQ multiplex PCR. The V and J calls and clone size come from that table; D and trimming were worked out from the DNA. The sample lists some 180,000 clones; about 88% were seen once. This receptor was obtained from a man aged 40-50 years with active or convalescent COVID-19. The chain is built from TRBV11-2 and TRBJ1-5; a weak D match, TRBD1 (6 bases). Material: peripheral blood. The CDR3 sequence: CASSFSGAQPQHF. The CDR3, as DNA: TGTGCCAGCAGCTTCTCAGGGGCCCAGCCCCAGCATTTT. The whole variable domain, filled in from reference TRBV11-2 and TRBJ1-5, reads EAGVAQSPRYKIIEKRQSVAFWCNPISGHATLYWYQQILGQGPKLLIQFQNNGVVDDSQLPKDRFSAERLKGVDSTLKIQPAKLEDSAVYLCASSFSGAQPQHFGDGTRLSIL.